Listed here are 10 T cell receptor beta chains from one sample, sequenced in a study of T cell changes during pregnancy in multiple sclerosis. TCRdb keeps only in-frame clones here, not all; method: immunoSEQ multiplex PCR. The data contain about 98,000 clones, 90% to 95% of them singletons. Here the sequenced sample was peripheral blood, taken after pregnancy. Source of these receptors: a female donor in good health, enrolled as a control in a pregnancy study.

The J gene is TRBJ2-5, the V gene TRBV28, with no clear D. This CDR3 has 14 residues. The V and J ends lost 5 bases and 5 bases respectively, with 15 bases between them. Germline V gene sequence: CDR1 MDHEN, CDR2 SYDVKM. DNA of the CDR3: TGTGCCAGCAGTGGGCCCCGAGTAGGTGAGACCCAGTACTTC. It translates to CASSGPRVGETQYF.

The rearrangement links TRBV29-1 to TRBJ2-1; tentative D call: TRBD2 (6 bases). Germline-derived CDR1 and CDR2 are SQVTM and ANQGSEA. V was pared by 4 bases and J by 3 bases, with 13 bases between. This CDR3 region has 14 residues. The CDR3 region is CSVVGGTYYNEQFF. CDR3 bases: TGCAGCGTTGTGGGCGGGACTTACTACAATGAGCAGTTCTTC.

This chain's CDR3 is CASSLEGLAGGLDEQYF. The CDR3 DNA follows: TGTGCCAGCAGCTTAGAAGGACTAGCGGGAGGGCTCGACGAGCAGTACTTC. This chain uses TRBV11-1 with TRBJ2-7; the match to TRBD2 covers 15 bases. J gave up 5 bases and V 1 base, and 6 bases lay outside the gene matches. Germline values: CDR1 SGHAT, CDR2 FQDESV (reference sequence). This CDR3 is 17 amino acids long.

The gene calls are TRBV18 and TRBJ2-3; tentatively, D is TRBD1 (5 bases). The CDR3 loop spans 14 amino acids. The germline CDR1 and CDR2 sequences are KGHSH and LQKENI. Trimming pared 8 bases from V and 2 bases from J, leaving 14 bases between. The CDR3 is CASLQATTTDTQYF. As DNA, the CDR3 is TGTGCCAGCCTACAGGCCACCACCACAGATACGCAGTATTTT.

In DNA, the CDR3 is TGTGCCAGCAGGATACAGGGTTTCACCGGGGAGCTGTTTTTT. This gives the protein CASRIQGFTGELFF. The rearrangement links TRBV7-2 to TRBJ2-2; D may be TRBD1 (6 bases). Trimming removed 6 bases at V and 4 bases at J, with 12 bases between. Looked up from germline, CDR1 is SGHTA and CDR2 is FQGNSA. This CDR3 is 14 amino acids long.

The J gene is TRBJ1-4, the V gene TRBV9; D might be TRBD1 (6 bases). The V gene lost 0 bases and the J gene lost 8 bases, with 17 bases spanning the gap. CDR1 SGDLS and CDR2 YYNGEE come from the germline V gene. The CDR3 has 16 residues. The CDR3 spells CASSVDAPGQEEKLFF. DNA of the CDR3: TGTGCCAGCAGCGTAGACGCCCCGGGACAAGAGGAAAAACTGTTTTTT.

The J gene is TRBJ1-1, the V gene TRBV28, with unresolved D. This CDR3 has 14 residues. Germline V gene data show CDR1 as MDHEN and CDR2 as SYDVKM. The V and J ends lost 3 bases and 5 bases respectively, with 13 bases between them. CDR3 sequence: CASSLGGEGTEAFF. The CDR3 DNA follows: TGTGCCAGCAGTTTGGGCGGGGAAGGGACTGAAGCTTTCTTT. The full variable domain, completed using reference TRBV28 and TRBJ1-1, is DVKVTQSSRYLVKRTGEKVFLECVQDMDHENMFWYRQDPGLGLRLIYFSYDVKMKEKGDIPEGYSVSREKKERFSLILESASTNQTSMYLCASSLGGEGTEAFFGQGTRLTVV.

The rearrangement joins TRBV29-1 to TRBJ2-3; 10 bases map to TRBD2. Germline CDR1 SQVTM, CDR2 ANQGSEA. V dropped 5 bases and J dropped 2; count of bases not matched to a gene: 4. The CDR3 sequence is 14 residues long. This CDR3 reads CSVLTSGLTDTQYF. Here the CDR3 DNA reads TGCAGCGTTCTGACTAGCGGGCTCACAGATACGCAGTATTTT.

J is TRBJ2-2 and V is TRBV18; 9 nucleotides agree with TRBD1. V was pared by 5 bases and J by 3 bases, with 4 bases of the junction left unmatched. CDR1 is KGHSH, CDR2 LQKENI, per germline. The CDR3 runs to 15 residues. The DNA for the CDR3 is TGTGCCAGCTCAAGCCGACAGGGGGACACCGGGGAGCTGTTTTTT. Protein product: CASSSRQGDTGELFF.

This clone came up once. The chain recombines TRBV7-8 with TRBJ2-5, with a possible D match to TRBD2 (5 bases). CDR3 size: 14 residues. Germline V lookup: CDR1 SGHVS, CDR2 FQNEAQ. V dropped 7 bases and J dropped 4 bases, with 16 bases sitting between them. The CDR3 region has the DNA TGTGCCAGCACCCTTGAGGGATGGGGAGAGACCCAGTACTTC. Protein product: CASTLEGWGETQYF.